The present T cell receptor beta chain was sequenced within a study of T cells in Graves' hyperthyroidism and ophthalmopathy (dated by TCRdb to about 2019). At the level of the whole study: Peripheral blood was sampled at the time of initial diagnosis, prior to any treatment. TCR V-J signatures able to tell the groups apart were searched for in a discovery cohort of 90 to 100 patients, of whom 43 had Graves' ophthalmopathy and about 60 had stable Graves' hyperthyroidism. Prospective prediction of ophthalmopathy was tested in an independent validation cohort of 18 to 20 hyperthyroidism patients and 17 patients who later progressed to ophthalmopathy. For training and testing, the approximately 97 patients in the discovery cohort were randomly divided in a 7:3 ratio. The study also compared thyroid tissue and blood T-cell repertoires from roughly 6 Graves' hyperthyroidism patients. After blood sampling, hyperthyroidism patients were treated with methimazole at a starting dose of 30 mg daily, and ophthalmopathy patients were treated with high-dose intravenous methylprednisolone. According to the paper, TCR Vbeta CDR3 sequencing was carried out on over 130 peripheral blood samples, which came from approximately 43 ophthalmopathy, around 74 hyperthyroidism and roughly 17 progressor patients.

Amplification of TCR beta CDR3 regions was carried out from RNA transcripts. A first-round RT-PCR of the TCR CDR3 used the HTBI primer set with the Qiagen OneStep RT-PCR kit. Libraries were constructed in a second round of multiplex PCR, after which size selection and purification were carried out. Libraries were sequenced paired-end with 100 bp reads on an Illumina HiSeq2000. Regarding the original processing steps: SOAPnuke was used to process the raw data, removing reads that contained adapters or uncalled bases, had a mean Phred below 15, or lacked an exact match to the constant primer or identifier. COPE v1.2.5 was used to merge high-quality paired reads, and clonotypes were defined as unique nucleotide sequences. Clonotypes were aligned to IMGT TRBV, TRBD and TRBJ reference segments using MiTCR v1.1. The analysis included only V-J combinations with a frequency above 0.0001, which together covered over 98% of the repertoires. A TCS score was defined as the ratio between F50 (clonal expansion) and ExV (chaos), using BLOSUM62-based TCRdist between CDR3 peptides within each V-J. Welch's t-statistics and random forest reduced 500 to 650 V-J features to 13, which were used in a naive Bayes classifier (R e1071). TCRdb handled the public reads itself, with Q25 trimming in fastp and clone calling in MiXCR, and kept productive beta chains. Duplicate CDR3 protein sequences are folded into a single record with the most common DNA and genes. In this record, the V and J calls reflect TCRdb's handling and not the investigators' own analysis. This sample holds hundreds of thousands of distinct CDR3 sequences; more than 20% were observed only once. Jointly, the top ten make up around a third of the sample.

Points the paper makes about the study in general: A model built on a 13 V-J signature distinguished ophthalmopathy from stable hyperthyroidism, reaching over 85% sensitivity and approximately 81% specificity in cross-validation and 80%/75% in testing. No statistical method was used to fix the sample size in advance, and group allocation was not hidden from the investigators. Most expanded thyroid clonotypes (frequency above 0.001) were also detected in blood, suggesting blood repertoires may reflect thyroid immune responses. In validation, progression to ophthalmopathy was predicted by the model with approximately 67% sensitivity and 72.22% specificity, a median of approximately 6.5 months before onset.

There are many counts of this clonotype. Its recognized antigen is unknown. Base qualities are not at hand, and no much larger clone is one base apart. Relative to germline, V is missing 6 bases and J is missing 9 bases, with 12 bases of the junction outside any gene match. The CDR3 measures 14 amino acids from cysteine to phenylalanine. CDR3 DNA is the only sequence kept; it has 42 bases, read in frame from the first base. CDR1 and CDR2, looked up from the germline V gene, are SGHRS and YFSETQ. Ophthalmopathy patients had moderately to severely active disease, Clinical Activity Score of at least 3, NOSPECS grade of at least 4, and duration under 3 months. Exclusion was applied to patients with uncontrolled infections, other autoimmune diseases, pregnancy or lactation. Clinical symptoms, serum thyroxine and TRAb, thyroid ultrasound, and orbital computed tomography formed the basis for the diagnoses. Ficoll-Paque density gradient centrifugation was used to isolate PBMCs from 8 to 10 ml of fresh peripheral blood. Total RNA was extracted with Trizol reagent, and quality was checked on an Agilent 2100 Bioanalyzer.

The sequence links TRBV5-1 to TRBJ2-1; 7 bases in between match TRBD2. Sequenced material: blood. This receptor was identified in a man aged 25 to 40 with Graves' ophthalmopathy. The CDR3 protein sequence reads: CASTPPNTGGEQFF. The nucleotides are TGCGCCAGCACCCCCCCAAATACGGGAGGTGAGCAGTTCTTC.